This T cell receptor beta chain emerged from a study of preoperative IRX-2 immunotherapy in early breast cancer (dated by TCRdb to the late 2010s). Library preparation employed the immunoSEQ multiplex PCR assay. TCRdb's version of the immuneACCESS table is confined to in-frame rearrangements and falls short of the full clone set. An unresolved V gene accounts for under half of the shortfall where checked; the remainder is of unknown origin. The sample includes 40,000 to 50,000 clones, with 77% observed a single time. The ten most abundant clones make up roughly 1.2% of the sample. Interpreted using the paper, the treatment or condition label stands for: preoperative locoregional IRX-2 cytokine immunotherapy. The samples were obtained from a phase Ib study that tested preoperative, locoregional IRX-2 cytokine immunotherapy meant to prime immune responses. Patients with early-stage breast cancer who were given IRX-2 before surgery served as donors.

Regarding this clone: What this receptor recognizes is not known. No base-level quality is on record; no much larger clone is a single base apart.

The receptor's source is a human donor with breast cancer. The sequences come from tumor tissue, collected after IRX-2 immunotherapy.

The CDR3 region reads CATSRDPVWTENYEQYF. The nucleotide sequence reads as follows: TGTGCCACCAGCAGAGATCCGGTCTGGACAGAGAACTACGAGCAGTACTTC. This receptor chain uses TRBV15 and TRBJ2-7; TRBD1 is a possible D gene, resting on 6 matching bases. Trimming removed 0 bases from V and 3 bases from J, leaving 18 bases between the germline ends. The CDR3 numbers 17 residues from cysteine through phenylalanine. Only the CDR3 DNA is retained, 51 bases long and in frame from the first base. Via the germline V gene (reference sequence), CDR1 is LNHNV and CDR2 YYDKDF.